The next 5 T cell receptor beta chains were all read from a single sample in a study of T cells in tumors after PD-1 blockade. Method: immunoSEQ multiplex PCR; TCRdb's copy keeps in-frame clones and lacks some. The sample carries about 20,000 clones, approximately 78% recorded once. The sample here was PBMCs, taken before anti-PD-1 treatment. The receptors were sampled from a human donor with basal cell carcinoma.

In nucleotides, the CDR3 is TGTGCCAGCAGCCTGAGGGGGGGCGCGAACACCGGGGAGCTGTTTTTT. This sequence encodes CASSLRGGANTGELFF. The V gene is TRBV5-4, the J gene TRBJ2-2, with TRBD2 as a possible D gene (7 bases). V was clipped by 4 bases and J by 0 bases, with 13 bases between them. This CDR3 spans 16 amino acids. Germline loops: CDR1 SGHNT, CDR2 YYREEE (reference sequence).

This clone occurred once. This chain links TRBV4-3 with TRBJ1-2; D is unresolved. The germline V gene encodes CDR1 LGHNA and CDR2 YSLEER. The CDR3 length is 13 residues. V was clipped by 0 bases and J by 8 bases, with 10 bases between them. The CDR3 loop is CASSQDRGVGYTF. DNA of the CDR3: TGCGCCAGCAGCCAAGATCGCGGGGTCGGCTACACCTTC.

This clone is a singleton in its sample. This chain connects TRBV4-1 to TRBJ1-2; D might be TRBD1 (5 bases). Germline V gives CDR1 MGHRA, CDR2 YSYEKL. Trimming stripped 2 bases from V and 4 bases from J, with 29 bases between. This CDR3 is built from 20 residues. Written as DNA, the CDR3 is TGCGCCAGCAGCCAAACGGGACGCTCGATTGGGGGTCGGGGGGGCTATGGCTACACCTTC. Protein product: CASSQTGRSIGGRGGYGYTF.

This chain connects TRBV5-1 to TRBJ2-2, with D unclear. This CDR3 has 15 amino acids. V was trimmed by 2 bases and J by 8 bases, leaving 16 bases between them. CDR1 and CDR2 (germline): SGHRS, YFSETQ. CDR3 region: CASSFGIAAWGELFF. As DNA, the CDR3 is TGCGCCAGCAGCTTTGGAATAGCAGCATGGGGGGAGCTGTTTTTT. The full variable domain, completed using reference TRBV5-1 and TRBJ2-2, is KAGVTQTPRYLIKTRGQQVTLSCSPISGHRSVSWYQQTPGQGLQFLFEYFSETQRNKGNFPGRFSGRQFSNSRSEMNVSTLELGDSALYLCASSFGIAAWGELFFGEGSRLTVL.

The V gene is TRBV19, the J gene TRBJ1-2; 8 nucleotides match TRBD1. The CDR3 is 16 amino acids. Trimming cost V 4 bases and J 4 bases; bases outside gene matches: 11. The germline gives CDR1 LNHDA, CDR2 SQIVND (reference sequence). CDR3 protein: CASSTPGQGKGYGYTF. CDR3 nucleotides: TGTGCCAGTAGTACCCCAGGACAGGGCAAGGGCTATGGCTACACCTTC.